This record covers a single T cell receptor (beta chain). The antigen is undetermined. The assay was immunoSEQ multiplex PCR, and TCRdb's table has in-frame clones only and misses some. Here the sample spans 75,000 to 85,000 clones, about 90% being singletons. These data originate in a study of T cell responses to AZD1222 COVID-19 vaccine. The length of the CDR3 is 13 residues. V dropped 3 bases and J dropped 1; count of bases not matched to a gene: 0. Looked up from germline, CDR1 is SGHRS and CDR2 is YFSETQ. The study, taken as a whole, reports: Unmutated regions of variants are reportedly targeted by nearly half of spike-specific TCRs. Vaccine-associated CD4 TCRs spanned spike, dominant at 160-218 and 743-854. Clonal diversity may have been underestimated, and the donors were mostly white British, with more females than males. Spike-specific TCR breadth and depth both grew after two AZD1222 doses.

This chain uses TRBV5-1 with TRBJ2-5, with 7 bases that match TRBD1. The clonotype was recovered from an adult in good health. Sequenced here: peripheral blood, sampled on day 0 of AZD1222 vaccination. The CDR3: CASSWDSQETQYF. In nucleotides, the CDR3 is TGCGCCAGCAGCTGGGACAGCCAAGAGACCCAGTACTTC.